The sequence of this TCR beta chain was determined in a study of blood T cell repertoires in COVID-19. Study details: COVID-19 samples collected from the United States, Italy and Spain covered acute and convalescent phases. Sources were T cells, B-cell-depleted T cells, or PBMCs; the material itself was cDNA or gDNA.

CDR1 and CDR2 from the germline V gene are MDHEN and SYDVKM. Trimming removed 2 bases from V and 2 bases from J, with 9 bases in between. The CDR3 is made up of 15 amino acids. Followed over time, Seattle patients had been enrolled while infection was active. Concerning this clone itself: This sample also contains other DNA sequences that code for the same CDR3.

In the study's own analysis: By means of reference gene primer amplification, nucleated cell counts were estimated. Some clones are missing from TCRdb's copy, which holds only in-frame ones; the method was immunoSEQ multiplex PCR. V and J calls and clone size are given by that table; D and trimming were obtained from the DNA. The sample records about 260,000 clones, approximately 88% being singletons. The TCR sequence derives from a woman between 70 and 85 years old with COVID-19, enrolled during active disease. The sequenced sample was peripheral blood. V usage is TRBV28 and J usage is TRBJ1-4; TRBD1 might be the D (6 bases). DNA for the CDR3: TGTGCCAGCAGTTTAGGGGGGGCGACTAATGAAAAACTGTTTTTT. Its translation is CASSLGGATNEKLFF.